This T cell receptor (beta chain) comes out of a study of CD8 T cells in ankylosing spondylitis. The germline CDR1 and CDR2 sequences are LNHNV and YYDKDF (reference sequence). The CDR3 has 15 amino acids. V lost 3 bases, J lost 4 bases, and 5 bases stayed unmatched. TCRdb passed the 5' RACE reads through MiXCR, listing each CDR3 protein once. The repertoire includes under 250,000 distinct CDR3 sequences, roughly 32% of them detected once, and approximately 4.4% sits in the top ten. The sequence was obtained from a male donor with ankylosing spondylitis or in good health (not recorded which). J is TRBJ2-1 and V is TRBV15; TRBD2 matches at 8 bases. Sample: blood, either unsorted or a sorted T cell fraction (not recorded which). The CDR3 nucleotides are TGTGCCACCAGCAGGGAGACTAGCGAGTACAATGAGCAGTTCTTC. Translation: CATSRETSEYNEQFF.